This is a list of T cell receptor beta chains from one sample in a study of cytotoxic CD8 clonotypes in ibrutinib-treated CLL. The table came from immunoSEQ multiplex PCR; TCRdb's copy has only in-frame clones and leaves some out. The sample comprises about 160,000 clones, under 85% of which are singletons, and about 4.3% rests with the top ten. This sample comprised PBMCs, obtained after 24 months of ibrutinib treatment. These receptors all stem from a human donor with chronic lymphocytic leukemia. Both conserved end residues are part of each CDR3. Each record gives: D gene, V gene, J gene, clone size, CDR3 DNA, CDR3 protein. The D gene is left open where the match is weak. Clone size is stated in some rows and not others, as once, few, many or a class when expanded.

>TRBD2|TRBV4-2|TRBJ2-3|few
TGTGCCAGCAGCCTTTACCCCCTGACTAGCGGGGGGGCCCGCACAGATACGCAGTATTTT
CASSLYPLTSGGARTDTQYF
>-|TRBV4-3|TRBJ2-7|-
TGCGCCAGCAGCCAAGAGGACTCGACCATATACGAGCAGTACTTC
CASSQEDSTIYEQYF
>-|TRBV19|TRBJ1-2|-
TGTGCCAGTAGTATACGGAATGGCCCTGGCTACACCTTC
CASSIRNGPGYTF
>-|TRBV19|TRBJ1-2|-
TGTGCCAGCACTCCGCAGGCCGCTAACTATGGCTACACCTTC
CASTPQAANYGYTF
>TRBD1|TRBV18|TRBJ2-5|-
TGTGCCAGCTCACCTACAGGGGTAGAGACCCAGTACTTC
CASSPTGVETQYF
>-|TRBV6-6|TRBJ2-2|-
TGTGCCAGCAGTGGGAGTACAGGGTCCGGGGAGCTGTTTTTT
CASSGSTGSGELFF
>-|TRBV5-1|TRBJ2-1|-
TGCGCCAGCAGCTTGCGTCCAGGGACAATCTACAATGAGCAGTTCTTC
CASSLRPGTIYNEQFF
>-|TRBV6-5|TRBJ1-1|-
TGTGCCAGCAGTTACAGGGGGTATGGCACTGAAGCTTTCTTT
CASSYRGYGTEAFF
>-|TRBV29-1|TRBJ2-7|-
TGCAGCGTTGATTTAGCGAGCACCTACGAGCAGTACTTC
CSVDLASTYEQYF
>-|TRBV28|TRBJ1-1|-
TGTGCCAGCAGTACACCCGAAAAGAACACTGAAGCTTTCTTT
CASSTPEKNTEAFF
>-|TRBV15|TRBJ2-7|few
TGTGCCACCTCCATGGACTACGAGCAGTACTTC
CATSMDYEQYF
>-|TRBV4-2|TRBJ2-3|-
TGTGCCAGCAGCCAAGAGTGGGGGGGGCCAGATACGCAGTATTTT
CASSQEWGGPDTQYF
>-|TRBV30|TRBJ2-2|-
TGTGCCTGGAAAAGTCCCAGAGGGGAGGGGGAGCTGTTTTTT
CAWKSPRGEGELFF
>-|TRBV15|TRBJ2-3|-
TGTGCCACCAGCAGTATACAGGACATCCTTAGCACAGATACGCAGTATTTT
CATSSIQDILSTDTQYF
>-|TRBV4-3|TRBJ2-7|-
TGCGCCAGCAGCCAGGACATCCCGAGCTCCTACGAGCAGTACTTC
CASSQDIPSSYEQYF
>-|TRBV30|TRBJ1-6|-
TGTGCCTGGAGTCAGGGTGGGAATTCACTCCTCCACTTT
CAWSQGGNSLLHF
>-|TRBV19|TRBJ1-6|-
TGTGCCAGTAGTACGCTTTCGAGGAATTCACCCCTCCACTTT
CASSTLSRNSPLHF
>-|TRBV11-2|TRBJ1-4|-
TGTGCCAGCAGCTTGACGGTTGTAAGTTCCGAAAAACTGTTTTTT
CASSLTVVSSEKLFF
>TRBD1|TRBV18|TRBJ2-1|-
TGTGCCAGCCGTACCGGGACAGGGGGCTCAGATGAGCAGTTCTTC
CASRTGTGGSDEQFF
>-|TRBV11-3|TRBJ2-2|-
TGTGCCAGCAGCTCCCCGGGAACCGGGGAGCTGTTTTTT
CASSSPGTGELFF
>TRBD1|TRBV5-1|TRBJ1-1|few
TGCGCCAGCAGCTTGGCGGACAGGGAACGAGCTTTCTTT
CASSLADRERAFF
>-|TRBV6-5|TRBJ1-2|-
TGTGCCAGCAGTTACTTGCAGGGGTATGGCTACACCTTC
CASSYLQGYGYTF